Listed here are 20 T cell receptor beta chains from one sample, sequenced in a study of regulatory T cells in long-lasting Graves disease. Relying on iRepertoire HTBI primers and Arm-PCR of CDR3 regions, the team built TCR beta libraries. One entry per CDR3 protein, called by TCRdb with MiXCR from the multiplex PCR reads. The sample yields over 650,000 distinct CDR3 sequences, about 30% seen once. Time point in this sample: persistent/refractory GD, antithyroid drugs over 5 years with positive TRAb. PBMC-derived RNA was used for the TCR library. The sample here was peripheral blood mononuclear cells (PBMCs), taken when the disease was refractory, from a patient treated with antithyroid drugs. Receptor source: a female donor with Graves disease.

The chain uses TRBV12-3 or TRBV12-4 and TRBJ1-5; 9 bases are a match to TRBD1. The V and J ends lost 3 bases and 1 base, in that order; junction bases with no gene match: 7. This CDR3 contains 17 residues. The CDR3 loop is CASSFGDRARSNQPQHF. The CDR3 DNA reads TGTGCCAGCAGTTTTGGGGACAGGGCACGGAGCAATCAGCCCCAGCATTTT.

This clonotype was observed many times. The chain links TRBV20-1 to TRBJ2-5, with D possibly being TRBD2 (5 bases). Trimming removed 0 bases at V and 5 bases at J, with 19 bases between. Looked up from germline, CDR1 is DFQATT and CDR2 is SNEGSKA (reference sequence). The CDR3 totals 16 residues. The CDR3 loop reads CSARDGRAGRTETQYF. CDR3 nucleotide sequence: TGCAGTGCTAGAGATGGCCGGGCGGGCCGCACGGAGACCCAGTACTTC.

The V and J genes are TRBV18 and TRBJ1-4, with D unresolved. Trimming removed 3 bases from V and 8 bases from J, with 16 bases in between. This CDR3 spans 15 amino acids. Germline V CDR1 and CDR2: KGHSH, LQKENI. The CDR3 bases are TGTGCCAGCTCACCGCAGTGGCAGTCTGGCGAAAAACTGTTTTTT. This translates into CASSPQWQSGEKLFF.

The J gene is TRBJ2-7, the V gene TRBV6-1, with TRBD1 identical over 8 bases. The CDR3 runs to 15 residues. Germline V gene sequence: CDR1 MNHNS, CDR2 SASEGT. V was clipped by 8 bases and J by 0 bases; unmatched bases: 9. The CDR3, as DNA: TGTGCCAGCGGCTCCCGGGACAGGCTCTCCTACGAGCAGTACTTC. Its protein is CASGSRDRLSYEQYF.

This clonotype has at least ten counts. CDR3 in DNA: TGTGCCAGCAGTGAAGGCAGCTCCTACGAGCAGTACTTC. Translating it yields CASSEGSSYEQYF. The chain couples TRBV6-1 to TRBJ2-7; no clear D. The germline CDR1 and CDR2 sequences are MNHNS and SASEGT. V was trimmed by 1 base and J by 0 bases, leaving 4 bases between them. The CDR3 spans 13 residues.

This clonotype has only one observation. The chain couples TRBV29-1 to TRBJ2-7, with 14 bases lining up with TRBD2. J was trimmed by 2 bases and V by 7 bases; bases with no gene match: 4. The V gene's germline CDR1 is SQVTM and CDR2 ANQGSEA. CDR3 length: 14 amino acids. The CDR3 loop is CSAQTSGRAYEQYF. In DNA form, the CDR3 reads TGCAGCGCACAGACTAGCGGGAGGGCCTACGAGCAGTACTTC.

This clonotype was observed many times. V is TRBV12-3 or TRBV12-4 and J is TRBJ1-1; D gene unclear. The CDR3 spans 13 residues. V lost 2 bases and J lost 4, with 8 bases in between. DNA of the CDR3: TGTGCCAGCAGTTTACTGGAGGCCACTGAAGCTTTCTTT. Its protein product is CASSLLEATEAFF.

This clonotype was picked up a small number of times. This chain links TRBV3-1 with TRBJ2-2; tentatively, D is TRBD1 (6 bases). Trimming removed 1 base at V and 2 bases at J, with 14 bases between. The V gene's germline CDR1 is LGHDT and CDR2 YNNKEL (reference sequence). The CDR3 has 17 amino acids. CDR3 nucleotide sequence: TGTGCCAGCAGCCAAGCCCGTGACAGGCGAAACACCGGGGAGCTGTTTTTT. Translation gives CASSQARDRRNTGELFF.

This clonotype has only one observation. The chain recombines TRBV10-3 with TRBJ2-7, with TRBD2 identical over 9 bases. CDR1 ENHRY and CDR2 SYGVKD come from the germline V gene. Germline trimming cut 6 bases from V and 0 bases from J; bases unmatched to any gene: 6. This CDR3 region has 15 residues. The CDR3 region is CAISGLAPNSYEQYF. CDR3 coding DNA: TGTGCCATCAGCGGACTAGCGCCGAACTCCTACGAGCAGTACTTC.

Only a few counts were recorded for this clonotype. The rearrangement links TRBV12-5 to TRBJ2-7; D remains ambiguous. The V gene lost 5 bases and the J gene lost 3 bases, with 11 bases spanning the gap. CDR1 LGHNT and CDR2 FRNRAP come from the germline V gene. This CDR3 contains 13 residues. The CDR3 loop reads CASGTAPGYEQYF. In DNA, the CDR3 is TGTGCTAGTGGTACCGCCCCGGGCTACGAGCAGTACTTC.

CDR3 sequence: CSARPGHPSRGQETQYF. CDR3 sequence (DNA): TGCAGTGCTCGCCCAGGACACCCCTCCAGAGGGCAAGAGACCCAGTACTTC. The V call is TRBV20-1, the J call TRBJ2-5; D may match TRBD1 or TRBD2 (5 bases each). The V and J ends lost 5 bases and 2 bases respectively, with 24 bases between them. The CDR3 loop spans 17 amino acids. Germline CDR1 is DFQATT and CDR2 is SNEGSKA (reference sequence).

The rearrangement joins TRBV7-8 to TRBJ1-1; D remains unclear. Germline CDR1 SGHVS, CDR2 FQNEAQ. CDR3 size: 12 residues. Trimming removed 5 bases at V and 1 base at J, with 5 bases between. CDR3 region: CASSPWNTEAFF. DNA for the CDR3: TGTGCCAGCAGCCCCTGGAACACTGAAGCTTTCTTT.

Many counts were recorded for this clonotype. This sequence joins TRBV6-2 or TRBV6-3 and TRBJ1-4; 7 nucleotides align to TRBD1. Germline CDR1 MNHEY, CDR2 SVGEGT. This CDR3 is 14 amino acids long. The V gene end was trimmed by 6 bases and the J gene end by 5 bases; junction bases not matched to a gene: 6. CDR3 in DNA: TGTGCCAGCAGACCACCGGGACAGAATGAAAAACTGTTTTTT. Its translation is CASRPPGQNEKLFF.

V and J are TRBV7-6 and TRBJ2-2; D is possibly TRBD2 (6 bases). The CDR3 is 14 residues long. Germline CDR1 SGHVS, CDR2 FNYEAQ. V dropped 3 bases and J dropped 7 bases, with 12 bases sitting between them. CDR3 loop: CASSFGDSYGELFF. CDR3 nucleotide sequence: TGTGCCAGCAGCTTCGGGGACTCGTACGGGGAGCTGTTTTTT.

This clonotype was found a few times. The CDR3 nucleotides are TGTGCCATCAGTGAGTCGAACAGGCCGTACGAGCAGTACTTC. Translating gives CAISESNRPYEQYF. The V and J genes are TRBV10-3 and TRBJ2-7, with D perhaps matching TRBD1 (5 bases). Trimming removed 0 bases at V and 4 bases at J, with 10 bases between. The CDR3 is made up of 14 amino acids. Germline CDR1 is ENHRY and CDR2 is SYGVKD.

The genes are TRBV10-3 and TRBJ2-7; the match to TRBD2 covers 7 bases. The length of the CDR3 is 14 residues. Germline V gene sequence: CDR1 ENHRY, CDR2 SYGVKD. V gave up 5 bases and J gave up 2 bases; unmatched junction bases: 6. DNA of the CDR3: TGTGCCATCAGTAGCGGGACCCAAGCCTACGAGCAGTACTTC. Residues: CAISSGTQAYEQYF.

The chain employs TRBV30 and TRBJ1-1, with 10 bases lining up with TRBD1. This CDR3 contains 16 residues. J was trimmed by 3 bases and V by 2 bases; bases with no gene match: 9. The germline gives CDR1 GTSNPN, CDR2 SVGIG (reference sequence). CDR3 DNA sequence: TGTGCCTGGAGTCCGTGGGGACAGGGGTCGGACACTGAAGCTTTCTTT. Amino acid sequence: CAWSPWGQGSDTEAFF.

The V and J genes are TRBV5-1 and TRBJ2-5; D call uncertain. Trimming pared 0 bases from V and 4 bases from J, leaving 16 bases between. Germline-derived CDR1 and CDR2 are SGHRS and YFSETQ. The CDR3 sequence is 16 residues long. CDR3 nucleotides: TGCGCCAGCAGCTTGGAACGTACCTCCCTGGGAGAGACCCAGTACTTC. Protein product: CASSLERTSLGETQYF. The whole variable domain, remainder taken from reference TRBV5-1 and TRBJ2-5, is KAGVTQTPRYLIKTRGQQVTLSCSPISGHRSVSWYQQTPGQGLQFLFEYFSETQRNKGNFPGRFSGRQFSNSRSEMNVSTLELGDSALYLCASSLERTSLGETQYFGPGTRLLVL.

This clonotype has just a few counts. The CDR3 DNA sequence: TGTGCCTGGAGTGGAGACCCCTACGAGCAGTACTTC. Protein product: CAWSGDPYEQYF. The gene calls are TRBV30 and TRBJ2-7; D gene unclear. The CDR3 extends over 12 amino acids. Trimming removed 1 base at V and 2 bases at J, with 6 bases between. Germline-derived CDR1 and CDR2 are GTSNPN and SVGIG (reference sequence).

CDR3 amino acids: CASSLLSPGQNTEAFF. CDR3 DNA: TGCGCCAGCAGCTTGTTAAGTCCCGGCCAGAACACTGAAGCTTTCTTT. The genes are TRBV5-1 and TRBJ1-1; D is undetermined. V lost 1 base and J lost 1, with 14 bases in between. The CDR3 runs 16 residues. The germline V gene encodes CDR1 SGHRS and CDR2 YFSETQ.